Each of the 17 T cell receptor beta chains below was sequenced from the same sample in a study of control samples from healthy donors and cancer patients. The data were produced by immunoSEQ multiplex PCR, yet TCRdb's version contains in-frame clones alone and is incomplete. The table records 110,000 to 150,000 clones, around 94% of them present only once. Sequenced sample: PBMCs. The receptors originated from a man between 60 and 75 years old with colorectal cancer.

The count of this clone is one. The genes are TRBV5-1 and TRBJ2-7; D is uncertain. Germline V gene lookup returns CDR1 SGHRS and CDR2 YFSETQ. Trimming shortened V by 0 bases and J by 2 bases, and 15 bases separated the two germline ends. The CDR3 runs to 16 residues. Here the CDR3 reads CASSLGQLTPTYEQYF. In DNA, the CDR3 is TGCGCCAGCAGCTTGGGCCAACTTACACCGACCTACGAGCAGTACTTC.

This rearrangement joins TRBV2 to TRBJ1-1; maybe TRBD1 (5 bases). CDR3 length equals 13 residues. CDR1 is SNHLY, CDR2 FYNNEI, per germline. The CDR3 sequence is CAGSVDRNTEAFF. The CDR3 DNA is TGTGCGGGCTCGGTCGACAGGAACACTGAAGCTTTCTTT.

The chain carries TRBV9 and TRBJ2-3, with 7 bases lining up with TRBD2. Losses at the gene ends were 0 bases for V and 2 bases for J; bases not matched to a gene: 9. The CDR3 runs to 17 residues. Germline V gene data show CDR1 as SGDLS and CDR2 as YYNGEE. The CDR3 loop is CASSVAVGGMYTDTQYF. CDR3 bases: TGTGCCAGCAGCGTAGCTGTCGGGGGGATGTACACAGATACGCAGTATTTT.

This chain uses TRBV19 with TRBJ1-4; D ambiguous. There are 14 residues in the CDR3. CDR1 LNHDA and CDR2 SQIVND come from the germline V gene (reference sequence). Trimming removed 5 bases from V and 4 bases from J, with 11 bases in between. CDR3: CASSPNRGNEKLFF. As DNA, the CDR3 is TGTGCCAGTAGTCCCAATCGGGGTAATGAAAAACTGTTTTTT.

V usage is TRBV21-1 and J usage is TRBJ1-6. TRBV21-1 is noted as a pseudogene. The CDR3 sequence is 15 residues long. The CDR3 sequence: CAILTGGRVHSPLHF. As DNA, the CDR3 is TGTGCCATCCTAACCGGGGGCAGGGTTCACTCACCCCTCCACTTT.

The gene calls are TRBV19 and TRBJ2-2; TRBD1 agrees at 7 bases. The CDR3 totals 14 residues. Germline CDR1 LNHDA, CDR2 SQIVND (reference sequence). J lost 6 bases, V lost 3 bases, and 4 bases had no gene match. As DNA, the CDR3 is TGTGCCAGTAGTATTGGGCAGGGGGCCGGGGAGCTGTTTTTT. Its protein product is CASSIGQGAGELFF.

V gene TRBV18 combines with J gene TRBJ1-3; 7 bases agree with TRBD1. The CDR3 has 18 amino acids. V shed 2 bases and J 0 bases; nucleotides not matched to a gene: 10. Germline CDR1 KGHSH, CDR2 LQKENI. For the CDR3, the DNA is TGTGCCAGCTCACCAAGTACGCAGGGGGGGAACTCTGGAAACACCATATATTTT. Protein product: CASSPSTQGGNSGNTIYF.

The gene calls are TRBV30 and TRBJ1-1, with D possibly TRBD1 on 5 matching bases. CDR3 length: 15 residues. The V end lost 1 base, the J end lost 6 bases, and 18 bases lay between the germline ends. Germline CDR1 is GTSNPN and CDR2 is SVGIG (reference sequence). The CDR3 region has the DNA TGTGCCTGGAGTGAAGGGGCAGGGAGGAATGCTGAAGCTTTCTTT. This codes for CAWSEGAGRNAEAFF.

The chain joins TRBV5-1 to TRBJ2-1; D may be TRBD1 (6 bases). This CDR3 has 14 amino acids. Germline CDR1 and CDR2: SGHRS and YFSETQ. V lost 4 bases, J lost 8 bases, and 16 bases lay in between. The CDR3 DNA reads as TGCGCCAGCAGCAATGCCAGGGGTCCGGATGAGCAGTTCTTC. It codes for CASSNARGPDEQFF.

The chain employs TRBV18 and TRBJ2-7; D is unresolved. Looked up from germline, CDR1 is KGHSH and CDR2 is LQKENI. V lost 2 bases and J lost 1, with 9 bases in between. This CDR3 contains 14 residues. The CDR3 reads CASSPSHGSYEQYF. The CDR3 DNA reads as TGTGCCAGCTCACCAAGTCATGGTTCCTACGAGCAGTACTTC.

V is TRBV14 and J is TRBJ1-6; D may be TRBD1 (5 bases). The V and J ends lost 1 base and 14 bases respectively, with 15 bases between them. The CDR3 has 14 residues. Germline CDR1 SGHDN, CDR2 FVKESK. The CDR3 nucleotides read TGTGCCAGCAGCCAAGGGGCAGGTTGGGGGACCCTCCACTTT. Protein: CASSQGAGWGTLHF.

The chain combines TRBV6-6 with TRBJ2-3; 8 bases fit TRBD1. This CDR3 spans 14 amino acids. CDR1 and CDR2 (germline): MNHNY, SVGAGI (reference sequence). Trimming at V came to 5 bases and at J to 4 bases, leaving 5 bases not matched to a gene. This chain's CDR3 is CASSPYRGADTQYF. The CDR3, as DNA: TGTGCCAGCAGTCCATACAGGGGGGCAGATACGCAGTATTTT.

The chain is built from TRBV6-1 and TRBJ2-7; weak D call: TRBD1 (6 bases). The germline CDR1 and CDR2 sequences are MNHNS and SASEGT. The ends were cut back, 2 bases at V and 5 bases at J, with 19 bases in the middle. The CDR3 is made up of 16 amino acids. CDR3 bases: TGTGCCAGCAGTGAACAGGGGTTAAATATGGTTCACGAGCAGTACTTC. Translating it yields CASSEQGLNMVHEQYF.

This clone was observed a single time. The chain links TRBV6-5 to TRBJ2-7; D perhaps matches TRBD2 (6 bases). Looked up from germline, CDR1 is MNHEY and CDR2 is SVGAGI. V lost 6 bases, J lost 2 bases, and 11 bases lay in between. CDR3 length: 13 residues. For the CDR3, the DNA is TGTGCCAGCAGACCGACGGGAGCCTACGAGCAGTACTTC. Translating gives CASRPTGAYEQYF.

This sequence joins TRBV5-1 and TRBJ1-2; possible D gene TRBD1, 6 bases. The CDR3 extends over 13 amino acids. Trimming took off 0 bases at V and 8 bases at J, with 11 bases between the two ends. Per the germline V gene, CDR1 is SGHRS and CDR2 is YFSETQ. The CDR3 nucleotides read TGCGCCAGCAGCTTGGGAGGGGGTAAAGGCTACACCTTC. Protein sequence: CASSLGGGKGYTF. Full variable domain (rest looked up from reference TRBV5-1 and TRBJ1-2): KAGVTQTPRYLIKTRGQQVTLSCSPISGHRSVSWYQQTPGQGLQFLFEYFSETQRNKGNFPGRFSGRQFSNSRSEMNVSTLELGDSALYLCASSLGGGKGYTFGSGTRLTVV.

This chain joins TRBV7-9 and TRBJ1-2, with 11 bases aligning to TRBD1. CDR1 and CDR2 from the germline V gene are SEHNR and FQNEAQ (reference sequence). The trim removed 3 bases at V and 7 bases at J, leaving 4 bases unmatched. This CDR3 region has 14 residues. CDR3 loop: CASSLADRGPGYTF. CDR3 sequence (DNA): TGTGCCAGCAGCTTGGCGGACAGGGGGCCTGGCTACACCTTC.

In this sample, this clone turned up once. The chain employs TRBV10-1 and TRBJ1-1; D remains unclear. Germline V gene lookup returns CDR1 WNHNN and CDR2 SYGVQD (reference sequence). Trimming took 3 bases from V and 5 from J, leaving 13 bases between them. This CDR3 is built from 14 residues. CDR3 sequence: CASSEGGRSTEAFF. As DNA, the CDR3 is TGCGCCAGCAGTGAAGGAGGGAGGAGTACTGAAGCTTTCTTT.